This T cell receptor beta chain was sequenced during a study of long-term antiretroviral therapy in people with HIV. Whole-study findings and limits: Someone took the blood between the mid-2000s and the late 2010s, maybe while older ART regimens were in use. ART was followed by higher diversity that remained below transplant donor controls. ART adherence was not documented, and neither viral resistance nor therapy changes had any data.

Researchers report immunoSEQ v3.0 was run at survey level. Assay used: immunoSEQ multiplex PCR; TCRdb lists only in-frame clones, some missing. Among under 30,000 clones listed, around 95% were seen once. Germline V gene data show CDR1 as SGDLS and CDR2 as YYNGEE. The CDR3 consists of 14 residues. The V gene lost 4 bases and the J gene lost 11 bases, with 20 bases spanning the gap. Concerning this clone: Its antigen is undetermined.

Each donor had at least one pre-ART and at least two post-ART PBMC samples. The receptor's source is a woman aged 45-65 years with HIV. V is TRBV9 and J is TRBJ2-3; unclear D gene. This specimen consisted of unsorted PBMCs, obtained about 4.7 years after starting antiretroviral therapy. The CDR3 spells CASSPQTLQGGQYF. Written as DNA, the CDR3 is TGTGCCAGCAGCCCACAAACTCTACAAGGCGGGCAGTATTTT.